This entry lists 11 T cell receptor beta chains sequenced from one sample in a study of shared clonotypes between healthy human individuals. Produced via immunoSEQ multiplex PCR; TCRdb's table is partial and in-frame only. This table has fewer than 850,000 clones, around 90% appearing once. Specimen: memory CD8+ T cells from PBMCs. Subset in this sample: CD45RO+ cells pooled with CCR7-negative TemRA cells. The receptors were sampled from a man younger than 35 in good health. Some clones in this sample may be carry-over from other donors' samples.

V is TRBV2 and J is TRBJ2-5, with a weak D call TRBD2 (6 bases). Trimming cost V 5 bases and J 2 bases, with 15 bases left between them. The length of the CDR3 is 15 residues. Germline assignment: CDR1 SNHLY and CDR2 FYNNEI. The CDR3 nucleotides are TGTGCCAGCAGTTGGTCGGCTAGCGAACAAGAGACCCAGTACTTC. It is translated as CASSWSASEQETQYF.

V is TRBV28 and J is TRBJ1-1, with 9 bases identical to TRBD1. J gave up 5 bases and V 5 bases, and 9 bases lay outside the gene matches. This CDR3 is built from 15 residues. The germline CDR1 and CDR2 sequences are MDHEN and SYDVKM. The chain's CDR3 is CASSTYRGPRTEAFF. CDR3 coding DNA: TGTGCCAGCAGTACGTACAGGGGGCCGAGGACTGAAGCTTTCTTT.

J is TRBJ2-7 and V is TRBV7-9, with 7 bases aligning to TRBD1. Germline loops: CDR1 SEHNR, CDR2 FQNEAQ (reference sequence). CDR3 length equals 15 residues. The J segment lost 2 bases and the V segment lost 4 bases, leaving 8 bases of the junction unmatched. CDR3 sequence reads: CASSSSTGKTYEQYF. Written as DNA, the CDR3 is TGTGCCAGCAGCTCCTCGACAGGGAAAACCTACGAGCAGTACTTC.

A few counts support this clone. V is TRBV23-1 and J is TRBJ1-2; D is unresolved. TRBV23-1 is recorded as an ORF, its role being uncertain. This CDR3 is 14 amino acids long. Trimming removed 0 bases at V and 2 bases at J, with 7 bases between. CDR3 protein: CASSQSTENYGYTF. In nucleotides, the CDR3 is TGCGCCAGCAGTCAATCCACCGAGAACTATGGCTACACCTTC.

The J gene is TRBJ1-1, the V gene TRBV6-5; no firm D call. The CDR3 runs to 12 residues. The V end lost 8 bases, the J end lost 2 bases, and 9 bases lay between the germline ends. The germline CDR1 and CDR2 sequences are MNHEY and SVGAGI. Here the CDR3 reads CASLESNTEAFF. The CDR3 DNA reads as TGTGCCAGCCTGGAGTCAAACACTGAAGCTTTCTTT.

The chain joins TRBV19 to TRBJ1-3, with D perhaps matching TRBD1 (5 bases). Germline V gene data show CDR1 as LNHDA and CDR2 as SQIVND (reference sequence). Trimming removed 3 bases from V and 1 base from J, with 10 bases in between. The length of the CDR3 is 15 residues. The CDR3: CASSIGRGSGNTIYF. CDR3 in DNA: TGTGCCAGTAGTATTGGTAGGGGTTCTGGAAACACCATATATTTT.

The rearrangement links TRBV7-8 to TRBJ2-2; D unclear. This CDR3 is built from 14 residues. The V and J ends lost 2 bases and 4 bases respectively, with 8 bases between them. Germline CDR1 SGHVS, CDR2 FQNEAQ. The CDR3 protein is CASSLRASTGELFF. CDR3 nucleotides: TGTGCCAGCAGCTTAAGGGCAAGCACCGGGGAGCTGTTTTTT.

The chain is built from TRBV20-1 and TRBJ1-1; no definite D call. Germline V gene lookup returns CDR1 DFQATT and CDR2 SNEGSKA (reference sequence). The V end lost 3 bases, the J end lost 3 bases, and 5 bases lay between the germline ends. The CDR3 length is 11 residues. The CDR3 is CSARIYTEAFF. In nucleotides, the CDR3 is TGCAGTGCTAGGATCTACACTGAAGCTTTCTTT.

This chain connects TRBV7-8 to TRBJ2-3; D is undetermined. Germline values: CDR1 SGHVS, CDR2 FQNEAQ. The V end was cut by 2 bases, the J end by 4 bases, with 7 bases between. The CDR3 length is 13 residues. The CDR3 sequence: CASSLPLPDTQYF. In DNA, the CDR3 is TGTGCCAGCAGCTTACCTCTACCAGATACGCAGTATTTT.

The chain couples TRBV5-1 to TRBJ1-1; D call uncertain. The V end was cut by 5 bases, the J end by 0 bases, with 5 bases between. Germline CDR1 reads SGHRS; CDR2 reads YFSETQ. This CDR3 spans 12 amino acids. CDR3 amino acids: CASRDMNTEAFF. In DNA, the CDR3 is TGCGCCAGCAGAGACATGAACACTGAAGCTTTCTTT.

J is TRBJ2-2 and V is TRBV9; possibly TRBD1 or TRBD2 for D (5 bases each). Trimming pared 4 bases from V and 5 bases from J, leaving 12 bases between. The germline V gene has CDR1 SGDLS and CDR2 YYNGEE. The CDR3 has 14 residues. DNA for the CDR3: TGTGCCAGCAGCACCCACGGGGCTACCGGGGAGCTGTTTTTT. Translation gives CASSTHGATGELFF.